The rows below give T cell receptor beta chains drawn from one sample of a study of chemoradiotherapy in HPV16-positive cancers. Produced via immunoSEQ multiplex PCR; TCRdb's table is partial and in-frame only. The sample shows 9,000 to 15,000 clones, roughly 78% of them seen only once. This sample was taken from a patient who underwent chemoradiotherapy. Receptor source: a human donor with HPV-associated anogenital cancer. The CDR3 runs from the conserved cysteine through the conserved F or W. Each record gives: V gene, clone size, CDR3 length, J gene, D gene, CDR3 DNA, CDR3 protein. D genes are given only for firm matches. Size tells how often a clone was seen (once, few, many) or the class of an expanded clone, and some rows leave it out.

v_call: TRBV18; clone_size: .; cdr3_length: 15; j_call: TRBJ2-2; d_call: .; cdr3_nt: TGTGCCAGCTCACCACGCGGGCAAGGGACCGGGGAGCTGTTTTTT; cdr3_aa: CASSPRGQGTGELFF
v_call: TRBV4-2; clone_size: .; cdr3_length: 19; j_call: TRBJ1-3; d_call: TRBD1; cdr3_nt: TGTGCCAGCAGCCAAATGGGGACAGGAATTCGACTCTCTGGAAACACCATATATTTT; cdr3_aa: CASSQMGTGIRLSGNTIYF
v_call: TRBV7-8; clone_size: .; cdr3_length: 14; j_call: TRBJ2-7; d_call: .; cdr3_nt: TGTGCCAGCAGCTCTCGGGGGAGAAGCTACGAGCAGTACTTC; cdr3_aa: CASSSRGRSYEQYF
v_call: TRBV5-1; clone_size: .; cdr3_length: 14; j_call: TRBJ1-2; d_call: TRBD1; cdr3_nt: TGCGCCAGCAGCCGGGACAGGGATTCCTATGGCTACACCTTC; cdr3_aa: CASSRDRDSYGYTF
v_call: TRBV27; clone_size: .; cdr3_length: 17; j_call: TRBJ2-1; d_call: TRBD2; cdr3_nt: TGTGCCAGCAGTTCAAGTTCACTAGCGGGGGTATACAATGAGCAGTTCTTC; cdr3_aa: CASSSSSLAGVYNEQFF
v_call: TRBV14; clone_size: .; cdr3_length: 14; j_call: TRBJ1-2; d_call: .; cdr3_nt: TGTGCCAGCAGCCAATACGGGGGTCCATATGGCTACACCTTC; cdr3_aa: CASSQYGGPYGYTF
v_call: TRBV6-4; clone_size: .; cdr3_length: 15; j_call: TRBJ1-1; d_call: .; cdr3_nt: TGTGCCAGCAGTGTAAATCCAGGAGAGAACACTGAAGCTTTCTTT; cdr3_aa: CASSVNPGENTEAFF
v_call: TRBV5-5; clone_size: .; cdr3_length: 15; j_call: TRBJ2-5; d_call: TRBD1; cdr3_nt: TGTGCCAGCGGGGGGCGAGCAGGGGGCGCCGAGACCCAGTACTTC; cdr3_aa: CASGGRAGGAETQYF
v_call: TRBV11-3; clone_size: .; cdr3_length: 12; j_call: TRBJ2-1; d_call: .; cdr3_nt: TGTGCCAGCAGCTTCCGGAGGGATGAGCAGTTCTTC; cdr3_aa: CASSFRRDEQFF
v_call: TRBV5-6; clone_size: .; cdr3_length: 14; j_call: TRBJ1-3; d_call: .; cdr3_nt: TGTGCCAGCAGCTTGGTGGTGAACTGGGGCACCATATATTTT; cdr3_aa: CASSLVVNWGTIYF
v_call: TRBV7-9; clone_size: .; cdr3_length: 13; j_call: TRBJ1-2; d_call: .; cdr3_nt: TGTGCCAGCAGCTTGGGACAATCAATTGGCTACACCTTC; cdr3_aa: CASSLGQSIGYTF
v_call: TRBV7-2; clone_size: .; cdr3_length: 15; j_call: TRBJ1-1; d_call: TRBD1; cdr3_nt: TGTGCCAGCAGCCCTGAGGGGGGGACAGGGCGGTATGCTTTCTTT; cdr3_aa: CASSPEGGTGRYAFF
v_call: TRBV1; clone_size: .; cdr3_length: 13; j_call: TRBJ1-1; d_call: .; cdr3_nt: TGCACCAGCAGCCAAGAAAGAAGGACTGAAGCTTTCTTT; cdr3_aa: CTSSQERRTEAFF
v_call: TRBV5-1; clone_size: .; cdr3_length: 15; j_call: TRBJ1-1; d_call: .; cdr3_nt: TGCGCCAGCAGCTTGGTGGCGGGGGCGAACACTGAAGCTTTCTTT; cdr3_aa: CASSLVAGANTEAFF
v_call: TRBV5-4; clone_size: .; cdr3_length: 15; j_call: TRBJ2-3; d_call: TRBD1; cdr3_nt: TGTGCCAGCAGACCAGGGGGCCCCGGTACAGATACGCAGTATTTT; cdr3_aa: CASRPGGPGTDTQYF
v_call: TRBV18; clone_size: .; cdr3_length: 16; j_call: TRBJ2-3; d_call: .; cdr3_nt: TGTGCCAGCTCACCATTTGTTCCGACAGCGCAAGATACGCAGTATTTT; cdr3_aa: CASSPFVPTAQDTQYF
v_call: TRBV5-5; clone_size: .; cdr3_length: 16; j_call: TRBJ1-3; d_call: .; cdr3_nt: TGTGCCAGCAGCTTATCCCCTACAGGGTCTGGAAACACCATATATTTT; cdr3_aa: CASSLSPTGSGNTIYF
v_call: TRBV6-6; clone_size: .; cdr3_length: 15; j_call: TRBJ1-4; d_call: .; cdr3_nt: TGTGCCAGCACCCCCAGGCGGGGGCGAGGTGAAAAACTGTTTTTT; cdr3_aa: CASTPRRGRGEKLFF
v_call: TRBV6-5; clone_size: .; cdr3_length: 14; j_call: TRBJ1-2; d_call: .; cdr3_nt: TGTGCCAGCAGTTACTCAGACAGTCCCCAAGGCTACACCTTC; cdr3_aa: CASSYSDSPQGYTF
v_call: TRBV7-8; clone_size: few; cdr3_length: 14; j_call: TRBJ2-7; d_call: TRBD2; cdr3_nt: TGTGCCAGCAGCAGACTAGCAGGAGACTACGAGCAGTACTTC; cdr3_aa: CASSRLAGDYEQYF
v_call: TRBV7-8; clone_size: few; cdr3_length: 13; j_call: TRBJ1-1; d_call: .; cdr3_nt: TGTGCCAGCCGCTTGTCTGGGAACACTGAAGCTTTCTTT; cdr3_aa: CASRLSGNTEAFF
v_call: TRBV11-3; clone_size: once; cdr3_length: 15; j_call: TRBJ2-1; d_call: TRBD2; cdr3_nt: TGTGCCAGCAGCTTAGTACTAGCGGGGGAGAATGAGCAGTTCTTC; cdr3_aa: CASSLVLAGENEQFF
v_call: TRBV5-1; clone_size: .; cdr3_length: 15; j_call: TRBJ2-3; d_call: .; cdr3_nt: TGCGCCAGCAGCTTGGGGGGGGCCCGGGTAGATACGCAGTATTTT; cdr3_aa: CASSLGGARVDTQYF
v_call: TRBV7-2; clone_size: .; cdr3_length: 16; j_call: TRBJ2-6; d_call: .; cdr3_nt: TGTGCCAGCAGCCCCAGCGGCGGATCTGGGGCCAACGTCCTGACTTTC; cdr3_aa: CASSPSGGSGANVLTF
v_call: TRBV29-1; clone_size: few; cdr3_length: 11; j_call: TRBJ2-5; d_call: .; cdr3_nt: TGCAGCGCAGGGTTGTTGGAGACCCAGTACTTC; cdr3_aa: CSAGLLETQYF
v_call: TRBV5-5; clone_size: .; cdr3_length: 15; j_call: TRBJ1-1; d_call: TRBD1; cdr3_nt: TGTGCCAGCGATTGGTCTTCAGGGACAGGGGGGGAAGCTTTCTTT; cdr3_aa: CASDWSSGTGGEAFF
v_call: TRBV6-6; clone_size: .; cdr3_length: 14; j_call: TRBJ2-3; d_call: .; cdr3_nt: TGTGCCAGCAGTTACAGGGGGGCAGGAGATACGCAGTATTTT; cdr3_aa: CASSYRGAGDTQYF
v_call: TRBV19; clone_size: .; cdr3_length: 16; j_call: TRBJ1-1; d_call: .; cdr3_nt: TGTGCCAGTAGTATAAGTCGGTGGAACAGGGACACTGAAGCTTTCTTT; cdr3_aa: CASSISRWNRDTEAFF
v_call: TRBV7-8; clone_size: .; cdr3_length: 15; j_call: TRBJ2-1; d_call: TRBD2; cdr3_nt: TGTGCCAGCATCGATCGGGGACTAGAGTACAATGAGCAGTTCTTC; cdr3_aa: CASIDRGLEYNEQFF